The present T cell receptor (beta chain) was sequenced within a study of a mutant IDH1 vaccine in newly diagnosed glioma. The CDR3 is 15 residues long. Germline V lookup: CDR1 LNHDA, CDR2 SQIVND (reference sequence). Between the trimmed V and J ends, which lost 5 bases and 2 bases, there was a span of 13 bases. Clones were read by immunoSEQ multiplex PCR, and TCRdb kept only the in-frame ones, dropping some. The data contain some 57,000 clones, 76% of them singletons. Of note for this clone: Its antigen is undetermined.

The time point was: week 47, end of study. Topical imiquimod accompanied each vaccine dose, which consisted of 300 ug of mutant IDH1 20-mer peptide. This specimen consisted of PBMCs, obtained from a glioma patient whose treatment included an IDH1 peptide vaccine. The sequence was obtained from a woman between 40 and 55 years old with glioma. Some clones in this sample may be carry-over from other donors' samples. The chain has TRBV19 and TRBJ1-5; no firm D call. CDR3 sequence: CASSPREGGNQPQHF. The CDR3 DNA reads TGTGCCAGTAGTCCCCGGGAGGGCGGCAATCAGCCCCAGCATTTT. The variable domain in full, completed from reference TRBV19 and TRBJ1-5, reads DGGITQSPKYLFRKEGQNVTLSCEQNLNHDAMYWYRQDPGQGLRLIYYSQIVNDFQKGDIAEGYSVSREKKESFPLTVTSAQKNPTAFYLCASSPREGGNQPQHFGDGTRLSIL.